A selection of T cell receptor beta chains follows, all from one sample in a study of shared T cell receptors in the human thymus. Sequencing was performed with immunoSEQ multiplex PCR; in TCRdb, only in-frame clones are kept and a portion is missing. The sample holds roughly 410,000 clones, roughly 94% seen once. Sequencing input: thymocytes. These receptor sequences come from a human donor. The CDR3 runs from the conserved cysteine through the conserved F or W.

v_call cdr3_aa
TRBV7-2 CASSPGAFF
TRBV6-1 CASSGASWTGGNEKLFF
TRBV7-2 CASSPKARVTSYEQYF
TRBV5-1 CASSPGLVYPPSQETQYF
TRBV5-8 CASSLAAGVSYEQYF
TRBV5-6 CASSLGYSNQPQHF
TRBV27 CASSPITAFGTDTQYF
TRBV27 CASSSRAGGNQPQHF
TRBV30 CAWSVGTFSGRARRATQYF
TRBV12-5 CASGLERWEKNEQFF
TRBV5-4 CAGRSGNTYNEQFF
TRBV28 CASSPTTDGYTF
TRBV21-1 CASTAKGGTENEKLFF
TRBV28 CASSLVSCFSYEQYF
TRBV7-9 CASSLVPLAGAGDEQYF
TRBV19 CASSIDDGKVGVAKNIQYF
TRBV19 CASSTWDDAGQGTDEQFF
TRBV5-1 CASRDGWETQYF
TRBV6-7 CASSYGDRNRNTGELFF
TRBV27 CASSLRQPGDAAKNIQYF
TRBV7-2 CASSLVGGSTDTQYF
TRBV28 CASSYPPAGAHEQFF
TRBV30 CAWSSRQETQYF
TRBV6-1 CASRPPKRGNEQFF
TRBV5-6 CASSLGTSIYEQYF
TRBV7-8 CASSHPTARGSPPYEQYF
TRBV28 CASRRTGGNTGELFF
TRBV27 CASSLGQVNSGNTIYF
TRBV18 CATRTRVLDEQYF
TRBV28 CASSLSLASYEQYF
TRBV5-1 CASSLAGTGAEQYF
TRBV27 CASSLNFGQMRNSNQPQHF
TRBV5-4 CASSSQANTGELFF
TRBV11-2 CASSLVGDSSYEQYF
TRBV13 CASSPHLLTPGTSTDTQYF
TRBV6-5 CASSYGRSMNTEAFF
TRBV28 CASSFLGTSGSNEQYF
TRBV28 CASSWLALSTDTQYF
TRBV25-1 CASSSSPYEQYF
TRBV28 CASSFGGQGMNTEAFF
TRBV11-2 CASSSGQEISYEQYF
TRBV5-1 CASRGEGIPNYGYTF
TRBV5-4 CASSSSGVTYEQYF
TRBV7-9 CASRPYFDRAIYGNTIYF
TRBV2 CASSRVPDYEQYF
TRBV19 CASSQPGGEGYGYTF
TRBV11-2 CASSSRPDSNNEQFF
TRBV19 CASSIDGSNYGYTF
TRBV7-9 CAPSFPPNTGELFF
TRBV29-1 CSVNQQGEGTEAFF
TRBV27 CASSLVRGSTDTQYF
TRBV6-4 CASSDYGGWGQGSNQPQHF
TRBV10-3 CAISWTGHTEAFF
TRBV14 CASSLLVPGGQDEQYF
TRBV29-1 CSVEVDRDYGYTF